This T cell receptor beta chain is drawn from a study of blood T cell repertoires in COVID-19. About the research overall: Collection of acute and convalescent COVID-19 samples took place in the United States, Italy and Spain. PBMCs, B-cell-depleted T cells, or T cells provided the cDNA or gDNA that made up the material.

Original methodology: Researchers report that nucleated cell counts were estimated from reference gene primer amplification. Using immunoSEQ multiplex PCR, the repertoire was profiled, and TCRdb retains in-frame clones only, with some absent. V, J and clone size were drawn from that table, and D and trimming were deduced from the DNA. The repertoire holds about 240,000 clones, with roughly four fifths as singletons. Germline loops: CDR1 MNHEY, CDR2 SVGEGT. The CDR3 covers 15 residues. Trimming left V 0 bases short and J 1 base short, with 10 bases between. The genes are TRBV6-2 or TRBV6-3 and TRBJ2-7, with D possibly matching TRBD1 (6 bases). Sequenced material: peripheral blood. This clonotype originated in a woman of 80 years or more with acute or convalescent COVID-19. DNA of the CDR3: TGTGCCAGCAGTTACTCGAATGGACAGTCCTACGAGCAGTACTTC. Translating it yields CASSYSNGQSYEQYF.